The clone carrying this TCR beta chain has only a few counts. Its cognate antigen is unknown. Trimming at V came to 3 bases and at J to 5 bases, leaving 16 bases not matched to a gene. Looked up from germline, CDR1 is SGHRS and CDR2 is YFSETQ. The CDR3 extends over 17 amino acids. This record belongs to a study of identical twins. A universal primer site was incorporated via template switching, and the cDNA contained unique molecular identifiers. TCRdb reprocessed the 5' RACE reads via MiXCR and lists one record per CDR3 protein. The sample records approximately 220,000 distinct CDR3 sequences, 9.4% being singletons. Findings and limits, study-wide: Twins' excess sharing was less marked for out-of-frame beta sequences.

No donor was unhealthy or non-Caucasian. The source material was memory (CD45RO+) T cells sorted from blood. This chain uses TRBV5-1 with TRBJ2-7; 8 nucleotides agree with TRBD1. The origin of this receptor is a woman younger than 35 in good health. In nucleotides, the CDR3 is TGCGCCAGCAGCTCCGGTCGCTTGACAGGGGTAATCCACGAGCAGTACTTC. It codes for CASSSGRLTGVIHEQYF.